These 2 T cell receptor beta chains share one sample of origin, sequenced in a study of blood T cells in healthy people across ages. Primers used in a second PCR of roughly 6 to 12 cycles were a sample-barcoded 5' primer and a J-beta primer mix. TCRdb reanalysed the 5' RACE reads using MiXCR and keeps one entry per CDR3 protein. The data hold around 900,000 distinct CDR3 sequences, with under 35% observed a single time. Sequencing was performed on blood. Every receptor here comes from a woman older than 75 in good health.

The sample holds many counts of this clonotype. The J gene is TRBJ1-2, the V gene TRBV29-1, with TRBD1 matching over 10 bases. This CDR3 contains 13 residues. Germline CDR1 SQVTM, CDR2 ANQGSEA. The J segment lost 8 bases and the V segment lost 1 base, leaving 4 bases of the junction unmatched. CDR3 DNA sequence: TGCAGCGTTGAAGGGGACAGGGGTGACGGCTACACCTTC. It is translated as CSVEGDRGDGYTF.

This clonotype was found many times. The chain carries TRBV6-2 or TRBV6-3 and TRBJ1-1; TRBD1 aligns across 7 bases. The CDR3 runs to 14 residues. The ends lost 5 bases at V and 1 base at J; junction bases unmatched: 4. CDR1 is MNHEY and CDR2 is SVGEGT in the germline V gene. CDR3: CASSEQGGNTEAFF. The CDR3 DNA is TGTGCCAGCAGTGAGCAGGGGGGGAACACTGAAGCTTTCTTT.